This TCR beta chain was captured in a study of Ad26.COV2.S vaccination and SARS-CoV-2 variants (dated by TCRdb to the early 2020s). Regarding the research as a whole: Vaccine-arm donors were drawn from COV1001, a multicentre, randomized, double-blind, placebo-controlled phase I-IIa trial of Ad26.COV2.S in healthy adults. Dosing of Ad26.COV2.S was intramuscular, at either 5x10^10 or 1x10^11 viral particles, delivered as one shot or as two shots spaced 56 days apart. Sequencing of the TCRbeta repertoire served to evaluate the specificity and breadth of SARS-CoV-2-reactive T cell receptors following Ad26.COV2.S vaccination. The TCR-sequenced set comprised around 30 samples: around 20 Ad26.COV2.S vaccine recipients, 5 placebo recipients and 8 SARS-CoV-2 convalescent individuals. Trial participants were randomized into five groups of five, in which low-dose or high-dose Ad26.COV2.S was given once or twice, or placebo was given on both occasions. Throughout the experiments and outcome assessment, investigators stayed blinded to trial group allocation.

The treatment or condition label, read with the paper, signifies: 15 to 20 received Ad26.COV2.S at low or high dose, single or two shots; several received placebo; per-sample allocation not given. For vaccine and placebo recipients, the sequenced repertoires came from samples collected on day 63 after the first injection. Cohort 1b enrolled 20 to 30 adults aged 18-55 years at a single site in Boston, USA, between 29 July and 7 August 2020. Ad26.COV2.S was a replication-incompetent adenovirus type 26 vector expressing a prefusion-stabilized SARS-CoV-2 spike protein from the original Wuhan strain. Findings and caveats that apply to the study as a whole: According to the authors, total T cell responses may have been underestimated by the TCR breadth and depth analyses. Vaccine and placebo recipients had comparable non-spike TCR breadth, which fits with the vaccine containing only spike. After vaccination, substantial breadth of spike-specific CD8+ and CD4+ T cell responses was reported. The study was not powered to compare responses between vaccine doses or regimens. Spike-specific TCR breadth was higher in Ad26.COV2.S recipients than in placebo recipients (P = 0.0014).

TCRbeta CDR3 regions were sequenced with the immunoSEQ Assay. After extraction, genomic DNA underwent amplification by bias-controlled multiplex PCR, followed by high-throughput sequencing. The paper's data handling went like this. Collapsing and filtering of sequences were performed to quantify the absolute abundance of each unique TCRbeta CDR3 region. T cell fraction was estimated by normalizing TCRbeta template counts to usable DNA, with usable DNA measured through amplification of reference genes found in all nucleated cells. Repertoire TCRs were annotated as SARS-CoV-2-specific when V gene, CDR3 amino acid sequence and J gene were exactly matched to a known reactive TCR set. The reference SARS-CoV-2 TCR set was derived from MIRA and filtered for enrichment in COVID-19-positive ImmuneCODE repertoires, a step that removed public or cross-reactive TCRs. Using the MIRA antigens, annotated TCRs were further analysed by specific ORF or by position within an ORF. Depth was the summed frequency of annotated unique rearrangements, while breadth was defined as annotated unique rearrangements over total unique productive rearrangements. Two-sided Wilcoxon rank-sum tests were used to compare TCR breadth between groups. The table comes from immuneACCESS by way of TCRdb, which keeps in-frame sequences with V and J called. Part of the clones is missing from these tables; in studies checked, under half for an unresolved V gene and the rest for unknown reasons. The DNA was the basis for D and trimming; V, J and clone size are from that table. This sample lists 200,000 to 300,000 clones; more than 75% were detected once. The top ten constitute about 10% of the sample.

Including cysteine and phenylalanine, the CDR3 has 14 amino acids. Only CDR3 DNA is held: 42 bases, read in frame from base 1. CDR1 and CDR2 are read off the germline V gene (reference sequence) as LNHNV and YYDKDF. V is trimmed back by 8 bases and J by 5 bases, and the junction contains 6 bases that no gene match accounts for. About this clone itself: What antigen it recognizes has not been identified. No clone much larger than this one lies a single base away; base qualities are absent.

The rearrangement combines TRBV15 with TRBJ1-5; TRBD1 matches 10 bases in the middle. This sequence was found in a person aged 18 to 59 who received the Ad26.COV2.S COVID-19 vaccine or a placebo. Sequences were derived from peripheral blood, sampled in a trial of Ad26.COV2.S vaccine versus placebo. At the DNA level, the sequence is TGTGCCACCCGCGGGACAGGGGTGTATCAGCCCCAGCATTTT. Its protein product is CATRGTGVYQPQHF. Reference TRBV15 and TRBJ1-5 proteins supply the regions before and after the CDR3; the full variable domain is: DAMVIQNPRYQVTQFGKPVTLSCSQTLNHNVMYWYQQKSSQAPKLLFHYYDKDFNNEADTPDNFQSRRPNTSFCFLDIRSPGLGDTAMYLCATRGTGVYQPQHFGDGTRLSIL.